The 16 T cell receptor beta chains below all came from one sample that was sequenced in a study of T cell responses to AZD1222 COVID-19 vaccine. Repertoires were generated with immunoSEQ multiplex PCR, while TCRdb's copy carries only in-frame clones and drops some. The sample holds some 120,000 clones, approximately 93% seen once. The sample here was peripheral blood, taken on day 0 of AZD1222 vaccination. These receptors all stem from an adult in good health.

The rearrangement links TRBV19 to TRBJ1-5; TRBD1 matches 9 bases. Trimming cost V 5 bases and J 2 bases; bases outside gene matches: 7. Germline CDR1 is LNHDA and CDR2 is SQIVND (reference sequence). The CDR3 extends over 16 amino acids. The CDR3 sequence: CASSPGQGLGNQPQHF. In nucleotides, the CDR3 is TGTGCCAGTAGTCCGGGACAGGGATTGGGCAATCAGCCCCAGCATTTT.

This chain connects TRBV5-5 to TRBJ1-4; D is uncertain. V was clipped by 0 bases and J by 7 bases, with 19 bases between them. CDR1 is SGHKS, CDR2 YYEKEE, per germline (reference sequence). The CDR3 runs 17 residues. The DNA of the CDR3 is TGTGCCAGCAGCTTGGCGTCTCGAAACTATGACGCTGAAAAACTGTTTTTT. This gives the protein CASSLASRNYDAEKLFF. Using reference TRBV5-5 and TRBJ1-4 for the parts outside the CDR3, the full variable domain is DAGVTQSPTHLIKTRGQQVTLRCSPISGHKSVSWYQQVLGQGPQFIFQYYEKEERGRGNFPDRFSARQFPNYSSELNVNALLLGDSALYLCASSLASRNYDAEKLFFGSGTQLSVL.

The chain uses TRBV5-4 and TRBJ2-7; 9 nucleotides agree with TRBD1. CDR1 is SGHNT, CDR2 YYREEE, per germline (reference sequence). This CDR3 is built from 14 residues. J was trimmed by 5 bases and V by 4 bases; bases with no gene match: 7. CDR3 nucleotides: TGTGCCAGCAGCCCGATGGGACAGGGCCACGAGCAGTACTTC. Its translation is CASSPMGQGHEQYF.

The chain combines TRBV19 with TRBJ1-2; 8 bases match TRBD1. Germline V gene data show CDR1 as LNHDA and CDR2 as SQIVND (reference sequence). The V and J ends lost 7 bases and 10 bases, in that order; junction bases with no gene match: 11. This CDR3 has 13 residues. CDR3 in DNA: TGTGCCAGTAAAGTGGACAGGGTCGGTAACTACACCTTC. Translated, it gives CASKVDRVGNYTF.

This rearrangement joins TRBV28 to TRBJ1-1; D gene uncertain. Germline V CDR1 and CDR2: MDHEN, SYDVKM. This CDR3 has 12 residues. Trimming pared 6 bases from V and 11 bases from J, leaving 16 bases between. This CDR3 is CASRPDTDRAFF. CDR3 nucleotides: TGTGCCAGCAGACCCGACACGGATCGGGCTTTCTTT. Complete variable domain (other parts from reference TRBV28 and TRBJ1-1): DVKVTQSSRYLVKRTGEKVFLECVQDMDHENMFWYRQDPGLGLRLIYFSYDVKMKEKGDIPEGYSVSREKKERFSLILESASTNQTSMYLCASRPDTDRAFFGQGTRLTVV.

The rearrangement joins TRBV3-1 (or the pseudogene TRBV3-2) to TRBJ2-6, with 8 bases identical to TRBD1. With 2 bases clipped from V and 2 bases from J, the junction kept 8 bases outside the gene matches. This CDR3 is 18 amino acids long. In germline, CDR1 is LGHDT, CDR2 YNNKEL (reference sequence). The CDR3, as DNA: TGTGCCAGCAGCCAAAATCAGGGGGCGAGGACTGGGGCCAACGTCCTGACTTTC. Amino acid sequence: CASSQNQGARTGANVLTF.

The chain recombines TRBV7-2 with TRBJ2-4, with a possible D match to TRBD2 (5 bases). From germline, CDR1 is SGHTA and CDR2 FQGNSA. This CDR3 spans 16 amino acids. Trimming took 3 bases from V and 3 from J, leaving 15 bases between them. As DNA, the CDR3 is TGTGCCAGCAGCTTGGCCGTTGTAGGAGGCAAAAACATTCAGTACTTC. It codes for CASSLAVVGGKNIQYF.

This clone was seen only a few times. Other nucleotide sequences from this sample produce the same CDR3. The gene calls are TRBV5-1 and TRBJ1-1, with TRBD1 matching over 9 bases. Trimming cost V 4 bases and J 1 base; bases outside gene matches: 2. This CDR3 has 14 amino acids. Germline V gene data show CDR1 as SGHRS and CDR2 as YFSETQ. CDR3 in amino acids: CASSPGQGNTEAFF. CDR3 sequence (DNA): TGCGCCAGCAGCCCGGGACAGGGGAACACTGAAGCTTTCTTT.

The chain has TRBV11-2 and TRBJ2-5, with D possibly being TRBD2 (7 bases). Trimming left V 0 bases short and J 3 bases short, with 11 bases between. The length of the CDR3 is 15 residues. From germline, CDR1 is SGHAT and CDR2 FQNNGV. The CDR3 DNA reads as TGTGCCAGCAGCTTAGAAGGGGGGGGCGAAGAGACCCAGTACTTC. Protein: CASSLEGGGEETQYF.

V usage is TRBV5-1 and J usage is TRBJ1-1; D possibly corresponds to TRBD1 (5 bases). Germline loops: CDR1 SGHRS, CDR2 YFSETQ. Between the trimmed V and J ends, which lost 0 bases and 2 bases, there was a span of 11 bases. The CDR3 has 15 amino acids. CDR3 amino acids: CASSLAVGPNTEAFF. The DNA of the CDR3 is TGCGCCAGCAGCTTGGCCGTGGGGCCCAACACTGAAGCTTTCTTT.

The chain employs TRBV2 and TRBJ1-1; D call uncertain. Trimming pared 7 bases from V and 7 bases from J, leaving 10 bases between. CDR1 is SNHLY, CDR2 FYNNEI, per germline. The CDR3 length is 11 residues. In DNA, the CDR3 is TGTGCCAGCAAAGCGGCAGTTGAAGCTTTCTTT. Translation gives CASKAAVEAFF.

This clone was observed a few times. This rearrangement joins TRBV9 to TRBJ2-7; the match to TRBD2 covers 8 bases. The CDR3 has 15 amino acids. The germline gives CDR1 SGDLS, CDR2 YYNGEE. Trimming cost V 2 bases and J 5 bases; bases outside gene matches: 9. The CDR3 DNA sequence: TGTGCCAGCAGCGTCGGGGCGGGGGGCCCCCACGAGCAGTACTTC. Protein: CASSVGAGGPHEQYF.

The V and J genes are TRBV15 and TRBJ2-3; 9 bases agree with TRBD1. The CDR3 length is 17 residues. Trimming took 1 base from V and 3 from J; bases not matched to a gene: 8. Germline CDR1 and CDR2: LNHNV and YYDKDF (reference sequence). The CDR3 coding sequence is TGTGCCACCAGCAGAGGCTTTGGGGACAGGGCAACAGATACGCAGTATTTT. It translates to CATSRGFGDRATDTQYF.

V is TRBV11-1 and J is TRBJ1-4; D unclear. Germline-derived CDR1 and CDR2 are SGHAT and FQDESV (reference sequence). V dropped 1 base and J dropped 10 bases, with 19 bases sitting between them. The length of the CDR3 is 16 residues. The CDR3 protein is CASSLVTPPPVGKLFF. Here the CDR3 DNA reads TGTGCCAGCAGCTTAGTGACACCACCCCCTGTTGGAAAACTGTTTTTT.

V gene TRBV7-9 combines with J gene TRBJ1-6, with TRBD1 as a possible D gene (5 bases). The germline CDR1 and CDR2 sequences are SEHNR and FQNEAQ (reference sequence). This CDR3 is built from 16 residues. Trimming left V 5 bases short and J 6 bases short, with 17 bases between. The DNA for the CDR3 is TGTGCCAGCAGCCCGGGGGACGTGGGGATTAATTCACCCCTCCACTTT. Residues: CASSPGDVGINSPLHF.

The J gene is TRBJ1-4, the V gene TRBV7-6; no definite D call. CDR1 SGHVS and CDR2 FNYEAQ come from the germline V gene. This CDR3 has 15 residues. V gave up 2 bases and J gave up 3 bases, with 10 bases separating them. CDR3 protein: CASSLNRQPNEKLFF. The CDR3 nucleotides are TGTGCCAGCAGCTTAAACCGGCAGCCTAATGAAAAACTGTTTTTT.